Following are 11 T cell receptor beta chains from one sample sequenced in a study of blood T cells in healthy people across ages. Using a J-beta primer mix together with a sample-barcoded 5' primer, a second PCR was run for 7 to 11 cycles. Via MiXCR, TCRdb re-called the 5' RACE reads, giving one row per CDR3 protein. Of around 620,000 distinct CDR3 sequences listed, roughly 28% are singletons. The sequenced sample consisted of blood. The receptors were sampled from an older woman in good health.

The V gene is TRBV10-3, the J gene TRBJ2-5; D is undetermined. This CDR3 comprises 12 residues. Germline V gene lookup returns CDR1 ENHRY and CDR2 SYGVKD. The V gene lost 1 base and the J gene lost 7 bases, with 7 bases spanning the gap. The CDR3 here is CAISELPGTQYF. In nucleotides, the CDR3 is TGTGCCATCAGTGAGTTGCCGGGGACCCAGTACTTC.

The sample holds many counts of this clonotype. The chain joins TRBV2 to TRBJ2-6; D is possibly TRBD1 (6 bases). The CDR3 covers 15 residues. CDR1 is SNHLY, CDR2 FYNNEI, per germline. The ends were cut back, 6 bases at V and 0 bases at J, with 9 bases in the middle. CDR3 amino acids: CASSPQGSGANVLTF. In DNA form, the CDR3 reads TGTGCCAGCAGCCCACAGGGCTCTGGGGCCAACGTCCTGACTTTC.

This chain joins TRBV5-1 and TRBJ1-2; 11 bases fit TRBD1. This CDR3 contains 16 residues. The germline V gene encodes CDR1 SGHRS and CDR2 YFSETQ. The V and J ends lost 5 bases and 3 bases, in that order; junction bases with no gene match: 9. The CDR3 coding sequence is TGCGCCAGCAGATTCGGGACAGGGGGGTTCGACTATGGCTACACCTTC. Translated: CASRFGTGGFDYGYTF.

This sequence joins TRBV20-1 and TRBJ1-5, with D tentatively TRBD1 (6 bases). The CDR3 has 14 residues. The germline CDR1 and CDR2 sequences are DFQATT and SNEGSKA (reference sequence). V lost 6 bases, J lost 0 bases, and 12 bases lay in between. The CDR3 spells CSAVTGNSNQPQHF. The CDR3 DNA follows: TGCAGTGCCGTAACAGGGAATAGCAATCAGCCCCAGCATTTT.

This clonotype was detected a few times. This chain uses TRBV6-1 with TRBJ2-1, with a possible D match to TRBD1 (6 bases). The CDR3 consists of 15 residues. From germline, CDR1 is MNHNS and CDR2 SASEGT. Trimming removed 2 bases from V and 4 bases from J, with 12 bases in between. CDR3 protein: CASSERQVLYNEQFF. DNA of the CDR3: TGTGCCAGCAGTGAAAGACAGGTCTTGTACAATGAGCAGTTCTTC.

DNA of the CDR3: TGTGCCAGCAGTTCACCGGGACAGGCCACCCACGAGCAGTACTTC. This encodes CASSSPGQATHEQYF. The chain uses TRBV12-3 or TRBV12-4 and TRBJ2-7, with TRBD1 matching over 8 bases. The CDR3 extends over 15 amino acids. Trimming removed 4 bases from V and 5 bases from J; junction bases left unmatched: 10.

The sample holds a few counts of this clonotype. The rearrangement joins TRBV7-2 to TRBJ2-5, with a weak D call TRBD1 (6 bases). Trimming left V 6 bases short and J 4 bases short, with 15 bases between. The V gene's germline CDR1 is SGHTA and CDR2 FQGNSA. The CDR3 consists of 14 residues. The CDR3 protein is CASSSQGLGETQYF. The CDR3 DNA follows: TGTGCCAGCAGTTCTCAGGGGCTCGGAGAGACCCAGTACTTC.

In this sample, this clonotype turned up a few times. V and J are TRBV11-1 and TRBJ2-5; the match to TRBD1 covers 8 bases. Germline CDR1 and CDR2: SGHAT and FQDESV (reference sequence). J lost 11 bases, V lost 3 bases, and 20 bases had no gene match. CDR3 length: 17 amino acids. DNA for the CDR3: TGTGCCAGCAGCTTCCCGATAGGGACAGGACCAAGCAGGGAGCAGTACTTC. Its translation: CASSFPIGTGPSREQYF.

CDR3 sequence (DNA): TGTGCCAGCAGTTACTCGCAGGGTGAGCAGTTCTTC. As protein: CASSYSQGEQFF. The chain uses TRBV6-5 and TRBJ2-1; D is possibly TRBD1 (5 bases). CDR1 and CDR2 from the germline V gene are MNHEY and SVGAGI. V lost 0 bases to trimming and J lost 9 bases, with 6 bases between them. This CDR3 region has 12 residues.

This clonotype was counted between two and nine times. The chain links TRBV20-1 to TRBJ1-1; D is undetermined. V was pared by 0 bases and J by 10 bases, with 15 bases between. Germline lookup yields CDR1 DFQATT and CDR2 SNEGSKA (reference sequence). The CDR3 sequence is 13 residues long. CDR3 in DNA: TGCAGTGCTAGAGACGTGGCCCTAAGTACAGCTTTCTTT. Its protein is CSARDVALSTAFF.

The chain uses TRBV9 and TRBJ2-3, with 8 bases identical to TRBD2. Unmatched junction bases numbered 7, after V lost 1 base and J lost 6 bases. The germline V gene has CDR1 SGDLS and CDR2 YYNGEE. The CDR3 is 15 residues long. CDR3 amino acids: CASSVSSGDDDTQYF. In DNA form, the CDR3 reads TGTGCCAGCAGCGTAAGTAGCGGGGATGATGATACGCAGTATTTT.